These T cell receptor beta chains were read from a single sample in a study of shared clonotypes between healthy human individuals. Clones were sequenced by immunoSEQ multiplex PCR, and TCRdb holds only the in-frame ones, with some missing. The sample records 980,000 or so clones, 76% being singletons. Material: memory CD4+ T cells sorted from blood. The source is a young man in good health. Both conserved end residues are part of each CDR3. A D gene is named only where the DNA matches it firmly. A clone size is listed for some rows: how often the clone was seen (once, few, many), or a class if it is expanded.

v_call	d_call	j_call	clone_size	cdr3_aa	cdr3_nt
TRBV28	NA	TRBJ2-7	NA	CASHTRGASYEQYF	TGTGCCAGCCATACCAGGGGCGCCTCCTACGAGCAGTACTTC
TRBV28	NA	TRBJ1-1	once	CASSLWTNTEAFF	TGTGCCAGCAGTTTATGGACCAACACTGAAGCTTTCTTT
TRBV6-1	NA	TRBJ2-5	NA	CASSEGGALETQYF	TGTGCCAGCAGTGAAGGAGGGGCCCTGGAGACCCAGTACTTC
TRBV27	TRBD1	TRBJ1-5	NA	CASPIYPSTFLRGQSNQPQHF	TGTGCCAGCCCCATTTATCCTTCAACATTTCTCAGGGGGCAGAGCAATCAGCCCCAGCATTTT
TRBV5-1	TRBD1	TRBJ2-2	NA	CASRPTPGQGTGELFF	TGCGCCAGCAGACCCACTCCGGGACAGGGAACCGGGGAGCTGTTTTTT
TRBV5-1	NA	TRBJ1-1	many	CASSFDPRGTEAFF	TGCGCCAGCAGCTTCGACCCACGTGGCACTGAAGCTTTCTTT
TRBV10-3	TRBD1	TRBJ1-1	NA	CAISESRGQENTEAFF	TGTGCCATCAGTGAGTCGAGGGGACAGGAGAACACTGAAGCTTTCTTT
TRBV7-2	NA	TRBJ1-6	NA	CASSLNSGGINSPLHF	TGTGCCAGCAGCTTAAACAGTGGGGGTATTAATTCACCCCTCCACTTT
TRBV9	NA	TRBJ2-2	few	CASSGSGMNTGELFF	TGTGCCAGCAGCGGATCCGGGATGAACACCGGGGAGCTGTTTTTT
TRBV10-2	NA	TRBJ1-2	NA	CASSADTPSYGYTF	TGCGCCAGCAGTGCAGATACCCCTTCCTATGGCTACACCTTC
TRBV7-2	NA	TRBJ1-2	NA	CASSLGGAGRGYTF	TGTGCCAGCAGCTTAGGGGGGGCAGGTCGCGGCTACACCTTC
TRBV11-2	TRBD2	TRBJ2-1	once	CASRTLAAYNEQFF	TGTGCCAGCAGAACACTAGCGGCCTACAATGAGCAGTTCTTC
TRBV30	NA	TRBJ1-2	NA	CAWASGGYGYTF	TGTGCCTGGGCTTCCGGGGGCTATGGCTACACCTTC
TRBV5-4	NA	TRBJ2-4	NA	CASSLVGDGKNIQYF	TGTGCCAGCAGCTTGGTCGGGGATGGCAAAAACATTCAGTACTTC
TRBV27	NA	TRBJ2-1	NA	CASSLLLAQGDEQFF	TGTGCCAGCAGTTTACTACTAGCTCAAGGAGATGAGCAGTTCTTC
TRBV7-9	NA	TRBJ2-3	NA	CASSPLGASLGTQYF	TGTGCCAGCAGCCCTTTAGGAGCCTCCCTCGGTACGCAGTATTTT
TRBV7-6	TRBD2	TRBJ2-1	NA	CASSTTAGYSSYNEQFF	TGTGCCAGCAGCACCACAGCGGGGTACAGCTCCTACAATGAGCAGTTCTTC
TRBV18	NA	TRBJ1-1	once	CASSWGAGNTEAFF	TGTGCCAGCTCCTGGGGGGCAGGGAACACTGAAGCTTTCTTT
TRBV7-6	TRBD2	TRBJ2-1	NA	CASSLATSGTVEQFF	TGTGCCAGCAGCTTAGCGACTAGCGGGACAGTTGAGCAGTTCTTC
TRBV12-5	TRBD1	TRBJ1-5	NA	CASGPGQGETQPQHF	TGTGCTAGTGGTCCCGGACAGGGGGAGACTCAGCCCCAGCATTTT
TRBV2	NA	TRBJ2-5	once	CASREAQETQYF	TGTGCCAGCAGGGAAGCCCAAGAGACCCAGTACTTC
TRBV7-9	TRBD2	TRBJ2-1	NA	CASSYLAGGPYNEQFF	TGTGCCAGCAGCTATCTAGCGGGAGGGCCTTACAATGAGCAGTTCTTC
TRBV10-1	NA	TRBJ2-1	NA	CASSGTASYNEQFF	TGCGCCAGCAGTGGAACGGCTTCCTACAATGAGCAGTTCTTC
TRBV7-2	TRBD1	TRBJ2-7	NA	CASSRGTGWYEQYF	TGTGCCAGCAGCCGAGGGACAGGGTGGTACGAGCAGTACTTC